Each of the 12 T cell receptor beta chains below was sequenced from the same sample in a study of cytomegalovirus exposure and HLA in healthy donors. Primers included in the PCR were 60 Vbeta and 13 Jbeta primers. The table came from immunoSEQ multiplex PCR; TCRdb's copy has only in-frame clones and leaves some out. The sample has about 200,000 clones; roughly 80% are singletons. The sample was PBMCs. The receptors stem from a man aged 30 to 39 in good health and CMV-seronegative.

The V and J genes are TRBV18 and TRBJ1-3; D may be TRBD1 (6 bases). V was pared by 3 bases and J by 0 bases, with 15 bases between. CDR1 is KGHSH and CDR2 is LQKENI in the germline V gene. The CDR3 is 17 residues long. CDR3 sequence: CASSPRRGPSSGNTIYF. CDR3 bases: TGTGCCAGCTCACCCCGGCGGGGGCCGAGCTCTGGAAACACCATATATTTT.

This rearrangement joins TRBV28 to TRBJ1-5; D is undetermined. CDR1 and CDR2 from the germline V gene are MDHEN and SYDVKM. The CDR3 has 12 residues. The V end was cut by 6 bases, the J end by 4 bases, with 7 bases between. Here the CDR3 reads CASRPVNQPQHF. In DNA, the CDR3 is TGTGCCAGCAGGCCAGTAAATCAGCCCCAGCATTTT.

The CDR3 sequence is CASSQPTSGGSSSYNEQFF. CDR3 in DNA: TGTGCCAGCAGCCAGCCGACTAGCGGGGGGTCGAGCTCCTACAATGAGCAGTTCTTC. The chain combines TRBV4-2 with TRBJ2-1; 13 bases agree with TRBD2. Germline-derived CDR1 and CDR2 are LGHNA and YNFKEQ. V lost 3 bases to trimming and J lost 0 bases; unmatched junction nucleotides: 8. The CDR3 runs to 19 residues.

The rearrangement joins TRBV19 to TRBJ2-5; weak D call: TRBD2 (6 bases). V lost 4 bases and J lost 3, with 21 bases in between. CDR3 length: 17 residues. Germline CDR1 LNHDA, CDR2 SQIVND (reference sequence). The CDR3 region is CASSKRMGDLPKETQYF. DNA for the CDR3: TGTGCCAGTAGTAAGCGTATGGGGGACTTACCGAAAGAGACCCAGTACTTC.

A few counts support this clone. The J gene is TRBJ2-6, the V gene TRBV2, with D tentatively TRBD1 (6 bases). Trimming took 6 bases from V and 0 from J, leaving 12 bases between them. Germline V gene lookup returns CDR1 SNHLY and CDR2 FYNNEI. The CDR3 has 16 amino acids. The CDR3 coding sequence is TGTGCCAGCAGAGAACGAGGGGGCTCTGGGGCCAACGTCCTGACTTTC. This translates into CASRERGGSGANVLTF.

The sample holds one count of this clone. The CDR3 nucleotides read TGTGCCAGCAGAAAGGGCGGCGGGGAGTATGGCTACACCTTC. Translating gives CASRKGGGEYGYTF. The chain combines TRBV28 with TRBJ1-2; D gene ambiguous. V lost 6 bases and J lost 5, with 16 bases in between. The CDR3 runs 14 residues. The germline V gene has CDR1 MDHEN and CDR2 SYDVKM.

The chain is built from TRBV6-1 and TRBJ1-1; TRBD1 aligns across 7 bases. CDR1 and CDR2 (germline): MNHNS, SASEGT. The CDR3 loop spans 14 amino acids. J was trimmed by 1 base and V by 3 bases; bases with no gene match: 2. The CDR3 reads CASSERGPNTEAFF. Written as DNA, the CDR3 is TGTGCCAGCAGTGAGAGGGGGCCGAACACTGAAGCTTTCTTT.

The chain combines TRBV5-5 with TRBJ2-7, with D uncertain. This CDR3 region has 15 residues. Trimming shortened V by 0 bases and J by 2 bases, and 12 bases separated the two germline ends. Germline values: CDR1 SGHKS, CDR2 YYEKEE (reference sequence). The CDR3: CASSLEPGQTYEQYF. CDR3 nucleotides: TGTGCCAGCAGCTTGGAGCCAGGCCAAACCTACGAGCAGTACTTC.

The chain recombines TRBV6-5 with TRBJ2-5, with D possibly TRBD1 on 7 matching bases. Deletions cut 6 bases from V and 2 bases from J, with 16 bases between. Germline CDR1 MNHEY, CDR2 SVGAGI. This CDR3 contains 15 residues. This CDR3 reads CASSTLRGTQETQYF. As DNA, the CDR3 is TGTGCCAGCAGCACCCTCAGGGGGACTCAAGAGACCCAGTACTTC.

The chain is built from TRBV7-3 and TRBJ2-7, with D tentatively TRBD2 (6 bases). The germline V and J ends were trimmed by 4 bases and 2 bases, with 12 bases remaining between them. Germline CDR1 is SGHTA and CDR2 is FQGTGA. CDR3 length: 14 amino acids. The DNA of the CDR3 is TGTGCCAGCAGCTCCGGACCGGGGGCCTACGAGCAGTACTTC. Translating gives CASSSGPGAYEQYF.

The chain has TRBV28 and TRBJ1-1; a weak D match, TRBD1 (6 bases). The CDR3 covers 15 residues. V lost 4 bases, J lost 0 bases, and 12 bases lay in between. In germline, CDR1 is MDHEN, CDR2 SYDVKM. Written as DNA, the CDR3 is TGTGCCAGCAGTTGGGGGCGACTTATGAACACTGAAGCTTTCTTT. As protein: CASSWGRLMNTEAFF.

The chain has TRBV18 and TRBJ1-1; D not resolved. The V gene lost 1 base and the J gene lost 2 bases, with 11 bases spanning the gap. The germline CDR1 and CDR2 sequences are KGHSH and LQKENI. This CDR3 contains 15 residues. In DNA, the CDR3 is TGTGCCAGCTCACCACGTGCAGAACTAAACACTGAAGCTTTCTTT. Translating gives CASSPRAELNTEAFF. The full variable domain, in which reference TRBV18 and TRBJ1-1 provide the parts outside the CDR3, is NAGVMQNPRHLVRRRGQEARLRCSPMKGHSHVYWYRQLPEEGLKFMVYLQKENIIDESGMPKERFSAEFPKEGPSILRIQQVVRGDSAAYFCASSPRAELNTEAFFGQGTRLTVV.